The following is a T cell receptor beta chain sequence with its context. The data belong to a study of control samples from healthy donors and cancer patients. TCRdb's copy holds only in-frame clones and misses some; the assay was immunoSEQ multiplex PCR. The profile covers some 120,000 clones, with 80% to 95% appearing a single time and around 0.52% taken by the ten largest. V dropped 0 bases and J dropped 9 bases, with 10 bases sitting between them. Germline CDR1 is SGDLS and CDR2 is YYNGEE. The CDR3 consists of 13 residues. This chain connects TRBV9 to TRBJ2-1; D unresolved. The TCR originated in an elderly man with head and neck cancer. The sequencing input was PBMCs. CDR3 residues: CASSVAQLGEQFF. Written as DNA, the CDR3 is TGTGCCAGCAGCGTAGCCCAGCTCGGTGAGCAGTTCTTC.